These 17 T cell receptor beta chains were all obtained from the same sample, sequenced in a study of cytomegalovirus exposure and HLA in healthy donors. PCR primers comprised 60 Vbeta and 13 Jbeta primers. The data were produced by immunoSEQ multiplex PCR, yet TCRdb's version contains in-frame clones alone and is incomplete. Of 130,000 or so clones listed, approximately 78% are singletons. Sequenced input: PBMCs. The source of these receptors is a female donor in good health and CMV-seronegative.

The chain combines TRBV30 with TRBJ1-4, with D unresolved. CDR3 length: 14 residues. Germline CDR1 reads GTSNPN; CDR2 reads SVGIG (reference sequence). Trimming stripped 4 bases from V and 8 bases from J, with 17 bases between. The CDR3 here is CAWTSLGPVEKLFF. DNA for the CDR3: TGTGCCTGGACCTCCTTGGGCCCTGTAGAAAAACTGTTTTTT. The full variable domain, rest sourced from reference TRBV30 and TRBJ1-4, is SQTIHQWPATLVQPVGSPLSLECTVEGTSNPNLYWYRQAAGRGLQLLFYSVGIGQISSEVPQNLSASRPQDRQFILSSKKLLLSDSGFYLCAWTSLGPVEKLFFGSGTQLSVL.

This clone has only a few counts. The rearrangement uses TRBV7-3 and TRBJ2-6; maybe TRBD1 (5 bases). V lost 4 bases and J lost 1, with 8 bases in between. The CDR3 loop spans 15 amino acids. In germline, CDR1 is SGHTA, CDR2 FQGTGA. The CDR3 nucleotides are TGTGCCAGCAGCTCCAGGGTTTCTGGGGCCAACGTCCTGACTTTC. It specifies CASSSRVSGANVLTF.

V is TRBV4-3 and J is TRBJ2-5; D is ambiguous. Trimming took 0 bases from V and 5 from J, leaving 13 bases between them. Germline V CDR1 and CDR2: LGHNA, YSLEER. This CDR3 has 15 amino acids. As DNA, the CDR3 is TGCGCCAGCAGCCAAGATCACTATGGTGGGGAGACCCAGTACTTC. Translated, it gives CASSQDHYGGETQYF.

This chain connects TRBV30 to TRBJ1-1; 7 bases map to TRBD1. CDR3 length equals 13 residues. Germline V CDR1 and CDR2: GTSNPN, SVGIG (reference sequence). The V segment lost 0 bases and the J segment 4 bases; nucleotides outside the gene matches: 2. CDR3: CAWSVQGSTEAFF. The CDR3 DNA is TGTGCCTGGAGTGTACAGGGGTCCACTGAAGCTTTCTTT. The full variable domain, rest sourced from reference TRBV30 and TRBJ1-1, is SQTIHQWPATLVQPVGSPLSLECTVEGTSNPNLYWYRQAAGRGLQLLFYSVGIGQISSEVPQNLSASRPQDRQFILSSKKLLLSDSGFYLCAWSVQGSTEAFFGQGTRLTVV.

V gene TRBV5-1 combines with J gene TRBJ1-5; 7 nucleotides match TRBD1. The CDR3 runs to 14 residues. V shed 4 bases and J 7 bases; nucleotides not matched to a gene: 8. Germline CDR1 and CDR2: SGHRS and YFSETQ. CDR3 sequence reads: CASSPQGQGQPQHF. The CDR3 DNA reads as TGCGCCAGCAGCCCACAGGGGCAGGGACAGCCCCAGCATTTT.

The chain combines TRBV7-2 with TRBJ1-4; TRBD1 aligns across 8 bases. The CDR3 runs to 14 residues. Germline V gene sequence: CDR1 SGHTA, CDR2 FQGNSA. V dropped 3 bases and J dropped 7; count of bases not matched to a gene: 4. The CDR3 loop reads CASSLTGTGEKLFF. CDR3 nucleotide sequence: TGTGCCAGCAGCTTGACCGGGACAGGTGAAAAACTGTTTTTT.

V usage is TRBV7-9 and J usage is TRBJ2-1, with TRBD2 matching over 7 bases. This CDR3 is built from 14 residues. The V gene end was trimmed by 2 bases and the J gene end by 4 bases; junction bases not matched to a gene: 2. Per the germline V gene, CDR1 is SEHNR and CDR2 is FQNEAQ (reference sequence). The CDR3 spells CASSLTGGYNEQFF. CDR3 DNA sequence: TGTGCCAGCAGCTTAACGGGAGGTTACAATGAGCAGTTCTTC. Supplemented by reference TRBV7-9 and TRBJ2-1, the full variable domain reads DTGVSQNPRHKITKRGQNVTFRCDPISEHNRLYWYRQTLGQGPEFLTYFQNEAQLEKSRLLSDRFSAERPKGSFSTLEIQRTEQGDSAMYLCASSLTGGYNEQFFGPGTRLTVL.

The chain's CDR3 is CASRQSYNEQFF. The CDR3 coding sequence is TGTGCCAGCAGACAGTCCTACAATGAGCAGTTCTTC. The chain couples TRBV5-4 to TRBJ2-1; D remains unclear. The germline gives CDR1 SGHNT, CDR2 YYREEE (reference sequence). V shed 5 bases and J shed 1 base, with 4 bases lying between them. The CDR3 covers 12 residues.

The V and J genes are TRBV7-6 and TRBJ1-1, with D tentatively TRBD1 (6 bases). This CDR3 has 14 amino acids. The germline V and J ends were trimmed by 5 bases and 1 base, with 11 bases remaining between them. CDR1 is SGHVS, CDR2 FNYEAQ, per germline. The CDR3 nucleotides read TGTGCCAGCAGCCAGTGGACAGAGAACACTGAAGCTTTCTTT. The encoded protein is CASSQWTENTEAFF.

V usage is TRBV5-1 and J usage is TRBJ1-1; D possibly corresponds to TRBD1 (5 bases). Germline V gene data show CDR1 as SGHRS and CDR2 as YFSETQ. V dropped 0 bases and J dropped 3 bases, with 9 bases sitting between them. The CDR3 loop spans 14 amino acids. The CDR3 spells CASSLVGGDTEAFF. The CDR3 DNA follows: TGCGCCAGCAGCTTGGTCGGGGGAGACACTGAAGCTTTCTTT.

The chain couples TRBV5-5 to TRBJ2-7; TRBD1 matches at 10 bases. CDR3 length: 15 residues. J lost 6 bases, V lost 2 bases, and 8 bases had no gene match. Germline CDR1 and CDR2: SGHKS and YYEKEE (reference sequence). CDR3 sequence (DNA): TGTGCCAGCAGCTTTGCCCGGACAGGGGGTAGCGAGCAGTACTTC. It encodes CASSFARTGGSEQYF. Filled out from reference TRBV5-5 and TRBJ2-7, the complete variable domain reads DAGVTQSPTHLIKTRGQQVTLRCSPISGHKSVSWYQQVLGQGPQFIFQYYEKEERGRGNFPDRFSARQFPNYSSELNVNALLLGDSALYLCASSFARTGGSEQYFGPGTRLTVT.

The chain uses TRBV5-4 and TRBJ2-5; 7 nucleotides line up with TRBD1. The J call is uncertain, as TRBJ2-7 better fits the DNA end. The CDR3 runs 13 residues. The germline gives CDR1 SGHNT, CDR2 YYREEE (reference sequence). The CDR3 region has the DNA TGTGCCAGCAGCCTCGACAGGGCCTACGAGCAGTACTTC. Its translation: CASSLDRAYEQYF.

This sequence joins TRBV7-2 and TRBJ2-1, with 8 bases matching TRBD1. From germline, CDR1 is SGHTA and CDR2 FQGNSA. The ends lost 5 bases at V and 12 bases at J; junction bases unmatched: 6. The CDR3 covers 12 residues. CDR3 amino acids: CASSKDRAGQFF. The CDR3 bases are TGTGCCAGCAGCAAGGACAGGGCTGGGCAGTTCTTC.

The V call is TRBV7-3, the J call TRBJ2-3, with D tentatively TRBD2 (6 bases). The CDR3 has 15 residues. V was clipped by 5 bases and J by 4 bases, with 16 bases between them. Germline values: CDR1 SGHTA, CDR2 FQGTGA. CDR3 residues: CASSPGVGGADTQYF. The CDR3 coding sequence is TGTGCCAGCAGCCCCGGGGTCGGGGGTGCAGATACGCAGTATTTT.

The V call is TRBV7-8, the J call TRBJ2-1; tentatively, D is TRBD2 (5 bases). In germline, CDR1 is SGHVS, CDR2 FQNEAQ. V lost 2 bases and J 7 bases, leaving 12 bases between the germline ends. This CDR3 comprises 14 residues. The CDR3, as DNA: TGTGCCAGCAGCTTATTGAGGGTCGGGAATGAGCAGTTCTTC. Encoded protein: CASSLLRVGNEQFF.

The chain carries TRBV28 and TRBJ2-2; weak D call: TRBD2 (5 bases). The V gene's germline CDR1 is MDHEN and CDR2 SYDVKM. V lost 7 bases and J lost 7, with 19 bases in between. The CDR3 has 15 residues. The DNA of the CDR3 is TGTGCCAGCACCGTAACCCCGCTAGCCGGCGGGGAGCTGTTTTTT. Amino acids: CASTVTPLAGGELFF.

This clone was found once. For the CDR3, the DNA is TGCGCCAGCAGCCAAGGGAATCAGGGGGCGCGGTACGAGCAGTACTTC. It encodes CASSQGNQGARYEQYF. The chain employs TRBV4-1 and TRBJ2-7, with 8 bases identical to TRBD1. V was pared by 1 base and J by 4 bases, with 9 bases of the junction left unmatched. Germline CDR1 and CDR2: MGHRA and YSYEKL. The CDR3 is 16 amino acids.